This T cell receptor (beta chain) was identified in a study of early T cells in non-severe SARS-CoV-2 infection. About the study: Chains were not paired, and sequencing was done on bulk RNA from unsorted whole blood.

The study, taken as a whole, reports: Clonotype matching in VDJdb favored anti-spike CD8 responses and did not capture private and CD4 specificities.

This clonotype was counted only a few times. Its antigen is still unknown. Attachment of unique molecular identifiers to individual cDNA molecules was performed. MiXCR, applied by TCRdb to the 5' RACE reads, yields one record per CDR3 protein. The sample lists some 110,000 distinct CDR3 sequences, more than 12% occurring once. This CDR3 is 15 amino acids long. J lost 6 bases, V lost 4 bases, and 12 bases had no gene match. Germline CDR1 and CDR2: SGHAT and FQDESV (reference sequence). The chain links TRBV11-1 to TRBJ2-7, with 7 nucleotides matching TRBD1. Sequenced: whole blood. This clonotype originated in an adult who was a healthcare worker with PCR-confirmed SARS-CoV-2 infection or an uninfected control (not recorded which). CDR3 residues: CASSYRPTGVGEQYF. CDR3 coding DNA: TGTGCCAGCAGCTACAGACCCACAGGGGTGGGCGAGCAGTACTTC.